These T cell receptor beta chains were read from a single sample in a study of T-cell reconstitution after alpha-beta-depleted transplantation in children. A single record per CDR3 protein comes from TCRdb applying MiXCR to the PCR reads. The sample carries roughly 790,000 distinct CDR3 sequences, 16% recorded once. The source was PBMCs, mostly from graft donor cells, collected 360 days after TCRalphabeta/CD19-depleted stem cell transplant. The receptor set was obtained from a male patient under 18 who had a stem cell transplant for acute lymphoblastic leukemia, so the T cells may come from the graft donor. CDR3s include the opening cysteine and the closing phenylalanine or tryptophan. D genes are given only for firm matches. Size is stated for part of the rows, as once, few or many counts, or as a class when the clone is expanded.

j_gene | v_gene | d_gene | abundance | CDR3nt | CDR3aa
TRBJ2-1 | TRBV11-2 | NA | NA | TGTGCCAGCAGCTTAGATCAAGGGGGACCATCCTTCAATGAGCAGTTCTTC | CASSLDQGGPSFNEQFF
TRBJ2-7 | TRBV11-1 | TRBD1 | few | TGTGCCAGCAGCACAACGGACTCCGGGACAGGACGCACCTACGAGCAGTACTTC | CASSTTDSGTGRTYEQYF
TRBJ2-7 | TRBV7-9 | NA | many | TGTGCCAGCAGCTCCCCGGATACCTACGAGCAGTACTTC | CASSSPDTYEQYF
TRBJ2-3 | TRBV13 | TRBD2 | few | TGTGCCAGCAGCGCCCGACTAGCGGGAAACACAGATACGCAGTATTTT | CASSARLAGNTDTQYF
TRBJ1-5 | TRBV4-1 | NA | NA | TGCGCCAGCAGCCAAGATCTGCCAGGGGCGGGAGATCAGCCCCAGCATTTT | CASSQDLPGAGDQPQHF
TRBJ1-1 | TRBV11-3 | TRBD1 | NA | TGTGCCAGCAGCCGGGACAGGGGGGGGGAAGCTTTCTTT | CASSRDRGGEAFF
TRBJ2-1 | TRBV7-3 | NA | few | TGTGCCAGCAGCTTAAGTCAGGGCAGTTGGAATGAGCAGTTCTTC | CASSLSQGSWNEQFF
TRBJ1-4 | TRBV6-2/TRBV6-3 | NA | NA | TGTGCCAGCAGTTACTCGGCCGGGGAAGATTTGGAAAAACTGTTTTTT | CASSYSAGEDLEKLFF
TRBJ2-7 | TRBV4-2 | NA | NA | TGTGCCAGCAGCCAATCGGGGAGCGTCGCCGAGCAGTACTTC | CASSQSGSVAEQYF
TRBJ1-6 | TRBV5-1 | TRBD1 | NA | TGCGCCAGCAGCTTCGGGTCGACAGGGTACACTTCACCCCTCCACTTT | CASSFGSTGYTSPLHF
TRBJ2-4 | TRBV3-1 | NA | NA | TGTGCCAGCAGTCCGACTACCCCCAAAAACATTCAGTACTTC | CASSPTTPKNIQYF
TRBJ1-1 | TRBV5-1 | NA | NA | TGCGCCAGCAGCTTGCCCTCCTTATCCGACGGCACTGAAGCTTTCTTT | CASSLPSLSDGTEAFF